This T cell receptor beta chain was captured in a study of T cell changes during pregnancy in multiple sclerosis. The sample holds a few counts of this clone. The method was immunoSEQ multiplex PCR; TCRdb's version includes in-frame clones alone and lacks a portion of them. The data show 20,000 to 30,000 clones, around nine tenths seen once. This specimen was CD4+ T cells from peripheral blood mononuclear cells, taken in the second trimester of pregnancy. The clonotype was recovered from a female donor in good health, enrolled as a control in a pregnancy study.

The CDR3 DNA is TGTGCCAGCAGTCATCGCGGAACAGGGGGAGCGAACACCGGGGAGCTGTTTTTT. Translation gives CASSHRGTGGANTGELFF. The chain carries TRBV27 and TRBJ2-2, with TRBD1 matching over 8 bases. Germline assignment: CDR1 MNHEY and CDR2 SMNVEV (reference sequence). The CDR3 runs to 18 residues. With V trimmed by 5 bases and J by 0 bases, 11 bases remained unmatched.